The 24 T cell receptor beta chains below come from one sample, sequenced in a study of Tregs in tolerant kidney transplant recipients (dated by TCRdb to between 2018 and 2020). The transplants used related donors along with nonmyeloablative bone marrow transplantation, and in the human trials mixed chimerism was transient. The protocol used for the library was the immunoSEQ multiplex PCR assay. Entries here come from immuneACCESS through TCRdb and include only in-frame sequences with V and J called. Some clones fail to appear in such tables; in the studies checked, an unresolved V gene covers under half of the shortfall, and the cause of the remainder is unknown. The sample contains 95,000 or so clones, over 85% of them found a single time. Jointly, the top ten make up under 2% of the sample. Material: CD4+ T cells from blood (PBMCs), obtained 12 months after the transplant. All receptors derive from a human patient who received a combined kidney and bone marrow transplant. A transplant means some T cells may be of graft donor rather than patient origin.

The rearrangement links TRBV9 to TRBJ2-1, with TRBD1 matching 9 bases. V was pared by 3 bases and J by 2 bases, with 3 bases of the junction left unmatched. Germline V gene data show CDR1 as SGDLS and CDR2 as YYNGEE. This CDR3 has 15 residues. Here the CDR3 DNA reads TGTGCCAGCAGCGCCGGGACAGGGACCTACAATGAGCAGTTCTTC. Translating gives CASSAGTGTYNEQFF. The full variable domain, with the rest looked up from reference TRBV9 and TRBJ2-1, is DSGVTQTPKHLITATGQRVTLRCSPRSGDLSVYWYQQSLDQGLQFLIQYYNGEERAKGNILERFSAQQFPDLHSELNLSSLELGDSALYFCASSAGTGTYNEQFFGPGTRLTVL.

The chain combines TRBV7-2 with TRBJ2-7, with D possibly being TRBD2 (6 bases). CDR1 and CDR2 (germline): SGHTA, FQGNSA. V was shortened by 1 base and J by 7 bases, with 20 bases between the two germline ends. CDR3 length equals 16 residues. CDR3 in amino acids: CASSLGRDSRREEQYF. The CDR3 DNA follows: TGTGCCAGCAGCTTAGGTCGGGACTCGCGAAGAGAGGAGCAGTACTTC.

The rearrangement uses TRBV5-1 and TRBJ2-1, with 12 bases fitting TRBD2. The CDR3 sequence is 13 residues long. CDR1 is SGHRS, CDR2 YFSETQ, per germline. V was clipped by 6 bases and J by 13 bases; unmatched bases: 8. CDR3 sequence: CASTPSGGAGQFF. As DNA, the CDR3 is TGCGCCAGCACACCTAGCGGGGGGGCCGGCCAGTTCTTC.

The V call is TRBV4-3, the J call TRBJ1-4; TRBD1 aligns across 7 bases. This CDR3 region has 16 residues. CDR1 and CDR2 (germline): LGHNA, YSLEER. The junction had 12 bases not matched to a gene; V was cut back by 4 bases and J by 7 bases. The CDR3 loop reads CASSPAARGRFEKLFF. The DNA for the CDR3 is TGCGCCAGCAGCCCCGCTGCGAGGGGGCGGTTTGAAAAACTGTTTTTT.

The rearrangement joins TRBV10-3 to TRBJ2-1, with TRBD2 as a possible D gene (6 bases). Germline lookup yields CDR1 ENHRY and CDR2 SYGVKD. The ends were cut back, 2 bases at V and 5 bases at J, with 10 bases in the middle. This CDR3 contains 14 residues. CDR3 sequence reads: CAISELAPNNEQFF. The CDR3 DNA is TGTGCCATCAGTGAGCTAGCGCCTAACAATGAGCAGTTCTTC.

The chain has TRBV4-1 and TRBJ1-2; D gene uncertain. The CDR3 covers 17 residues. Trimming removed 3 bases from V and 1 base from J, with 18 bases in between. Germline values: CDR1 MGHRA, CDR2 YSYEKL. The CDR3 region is CASSHPAGEGDNYGYTF. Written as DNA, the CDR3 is TGCGCCAGCAGCCATCCCGCTGGGGAGGGTGATAACTATGGCTACACCTTC.

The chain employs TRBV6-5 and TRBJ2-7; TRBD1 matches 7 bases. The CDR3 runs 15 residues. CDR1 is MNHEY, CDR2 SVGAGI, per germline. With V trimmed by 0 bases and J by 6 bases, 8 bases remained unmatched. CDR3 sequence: CASSYSDREPSEQYF. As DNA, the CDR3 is TGTGCCAGCAGTTACTCTGACAGGGAACCATCCGAGCAGTACTTC.

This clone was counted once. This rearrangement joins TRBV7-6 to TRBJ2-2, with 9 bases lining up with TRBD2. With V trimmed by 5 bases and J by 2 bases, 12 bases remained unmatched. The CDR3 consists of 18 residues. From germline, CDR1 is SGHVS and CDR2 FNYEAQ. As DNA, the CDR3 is TGTGCCAGCAGCCACCGGTCAGGAGCGGGAGGTAACACCGGGGAGCTGTTTTTT. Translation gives CASSHRSGAGGNTGELFF.

CDR3 DNA sequence: TGTGCCAGCAGCCGGACAGGGGTCGAGCAGTACTTC. Its protein is CASSRTGVEQYF. V is TRBV11-3 and J is TRBJ2-7; 9 bases match TRBD1. The CDR3 consists of 12 residues. The germline CDR1 and CDR2 sequences are SGHNT and YENEEA. J gave up 6 bases and V 5 bases, and 2 bases lay outside the gene matches.

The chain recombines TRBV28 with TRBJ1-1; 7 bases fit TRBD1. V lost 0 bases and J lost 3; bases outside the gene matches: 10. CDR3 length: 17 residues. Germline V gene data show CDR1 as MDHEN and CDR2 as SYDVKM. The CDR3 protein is CASSLWTIRDSDTEAFF. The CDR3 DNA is TGTGCCAGCAGTTTATGGACTATTCGGGACAGCGACACTGAAGCTTTCTTT. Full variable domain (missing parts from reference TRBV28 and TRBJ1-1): DVKVTQSSRYLVKRTGEKVFLECVQDMDHENMFWYRQDPGLGLRLIYFSYDVKMKEKGDIPEGYSVSREKKERFSLILESASTNQTSMYLCASSLWTIRDSDTEAFFGQGTRLTVV.

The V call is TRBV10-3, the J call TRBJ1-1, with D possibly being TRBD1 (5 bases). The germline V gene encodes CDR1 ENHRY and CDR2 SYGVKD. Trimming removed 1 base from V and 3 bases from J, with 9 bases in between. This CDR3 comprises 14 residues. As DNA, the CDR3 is TGTGCCATCAGTGAGTTTGGGGGGGACACTGAAGCTTTCTTT. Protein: CAISEFGGDTEAFF.

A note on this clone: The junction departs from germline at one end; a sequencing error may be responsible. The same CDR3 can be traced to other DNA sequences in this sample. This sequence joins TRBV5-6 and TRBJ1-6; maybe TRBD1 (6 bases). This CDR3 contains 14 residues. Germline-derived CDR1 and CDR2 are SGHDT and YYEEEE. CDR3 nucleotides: TGTGCCAGCAGCTTCGGACAGTATAATTCCCCCCTCCACTTT. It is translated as CASSFGQYNSPLHF.

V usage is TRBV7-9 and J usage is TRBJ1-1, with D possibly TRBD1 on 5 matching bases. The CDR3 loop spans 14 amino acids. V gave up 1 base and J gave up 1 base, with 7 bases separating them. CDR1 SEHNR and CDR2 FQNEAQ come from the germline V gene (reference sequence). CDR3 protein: CASSLGTGNTEAFF. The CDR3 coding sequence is TGTGCCAGCAGCTTAGGTACAGGGAACACTGAAGCTTTCTTT.

The CDR3 coding sequence is TGTGCCAGCAGCTTAGCCCTTAGGGGAAAGGGGAACACTGAAGCTTTCTTT. This encodes CASSLALRGKGNTEAFF. The chain carries TRBV11-3 and TRBJ1-1, with D maybe TRBD1 (5 bases). The CDR3 is made up of 17 amino acids. Germline V gene sequence: CDR1 SGHNT, CDR2 YENEEA. V was shortened by 1 base and J by 1 base, with 16 bases between the two germline ends.

CDR3 in DNA: TGTGCCAGCAGCTCCAATGGCGGGGGGGGAGAGACCCAGTACTTC. As protein: CASSSNGGGGETQYF. This chain uses TRBV7-3 with TRBJ2-5; 9 bases are a match to TRBD2. J lost 4 bases, V lost 4 bases, and 7 bases had no gene match. The germline gives CDR1 SGHTA, CDR2 FQGTGA. The CDR3 runs to 15 residues.

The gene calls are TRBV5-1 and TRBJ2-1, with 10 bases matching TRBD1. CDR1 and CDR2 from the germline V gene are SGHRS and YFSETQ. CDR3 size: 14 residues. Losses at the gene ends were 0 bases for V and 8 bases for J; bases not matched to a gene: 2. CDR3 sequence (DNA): TGCGCCAGCAGCTTGGGGGGACAGGGGTATGAGCAGTTCTTC. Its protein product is CASSLGGQGYEQFF.

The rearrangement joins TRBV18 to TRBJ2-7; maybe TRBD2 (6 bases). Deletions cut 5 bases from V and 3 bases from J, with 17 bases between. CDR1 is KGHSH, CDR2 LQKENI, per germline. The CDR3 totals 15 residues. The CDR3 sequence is CASSSYDSGVYEQYF. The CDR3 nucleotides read TGTGCCAGCTCATCCTATGACTCGGGGGTCTACGAGCAGTACTTC.

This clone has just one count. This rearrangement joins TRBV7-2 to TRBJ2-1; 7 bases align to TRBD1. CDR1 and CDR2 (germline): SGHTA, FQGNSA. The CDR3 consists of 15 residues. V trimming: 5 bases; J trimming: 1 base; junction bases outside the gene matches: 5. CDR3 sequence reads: CASSPTGFSYNEQFF. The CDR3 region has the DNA TGTGCCAGCAGCCCGACAGGGTTTTCCTACAATGAGCAGTTCTTC.

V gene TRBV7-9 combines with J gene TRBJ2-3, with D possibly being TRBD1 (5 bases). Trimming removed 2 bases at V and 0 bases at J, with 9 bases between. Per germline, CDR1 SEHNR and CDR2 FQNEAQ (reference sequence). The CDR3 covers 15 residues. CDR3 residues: CASSLMGPSTDTQYF. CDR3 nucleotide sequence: TGTGCCAGCAGCTTAATGGGGCCAAGCACAGATACGCAGTATTTT.

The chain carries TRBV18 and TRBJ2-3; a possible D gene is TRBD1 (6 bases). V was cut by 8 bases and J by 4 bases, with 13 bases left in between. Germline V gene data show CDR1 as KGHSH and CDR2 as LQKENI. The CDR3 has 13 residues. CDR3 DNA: TGTGCCAGCGCAAGACAGGTCTCAGATACGCAGTATTTT. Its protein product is CASARQVSDTQYF. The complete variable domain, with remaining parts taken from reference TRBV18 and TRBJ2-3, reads NAGVMQNPRHLVRRRGQEARLRCSPMKGHSHVYWYRQLPEEGLKFMVYLQKENIIDESGMPKERFSAEFPKEGPSILRIQQVVRGDSAAYFCASARQVSDTQYFGPGTRLTVL.

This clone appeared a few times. The chain's CDR3 is CASSRIPSTEAFF. The CDR3 DNA sequence: TGTGCCAGCAGCAGGATCCCGAGCACTGAAGCTTTCTTT. J is TRBJ1-1 and V is TRBV28; D unclear. Trimming left V 6 bases short and J 4 bases short, with 12 bases between. Germline V CDR1 and CDR2: MDHEN, SYDVKM. The CDR3 consists of 13 residues.

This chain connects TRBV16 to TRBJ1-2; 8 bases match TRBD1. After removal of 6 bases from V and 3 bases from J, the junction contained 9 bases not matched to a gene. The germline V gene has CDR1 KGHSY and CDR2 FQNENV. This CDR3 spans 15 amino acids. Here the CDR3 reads CASSRNKGQDYGYTF. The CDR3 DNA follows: TGTGCCAGCAGTCGAAACAAGGGACAGGACTATGGCTACACCTTC. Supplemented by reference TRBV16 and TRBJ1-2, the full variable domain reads GEEVAQTPKHLVRGEGQKAKLYCAPIKGHSYVFWYQQVLKNEFKFLISFQNENVFDETGMPKERFSAKCLPNSPCSLEIQATKLEDSAVYFCASSRNKGQDYGYTFGSGTRLTVV.

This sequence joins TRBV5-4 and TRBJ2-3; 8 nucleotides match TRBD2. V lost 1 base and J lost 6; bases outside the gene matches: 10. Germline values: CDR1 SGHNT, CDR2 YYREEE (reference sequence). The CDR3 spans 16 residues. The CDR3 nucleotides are TGTGCCAGCAGCTTGAAGGGAGTAGCGGGGAGGGATACGCAGTATTTT. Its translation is CASSLKGVAGRDTQYF.

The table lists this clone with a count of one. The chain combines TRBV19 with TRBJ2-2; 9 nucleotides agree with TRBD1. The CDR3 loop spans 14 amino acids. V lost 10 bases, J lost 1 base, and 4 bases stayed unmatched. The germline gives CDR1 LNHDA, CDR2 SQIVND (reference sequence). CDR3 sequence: CATSDRGNTGELFF. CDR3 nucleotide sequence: TGTGCCACGTCGGACAGGGGGAACACCGGGGAGCTGTTTTTT.